This T cell receptor (beta chain) was found in a study of control samples from healthy donors and cancer patients. The assay was immunoSEQ multiplex PCR, and TCRdb's table has in-frame clones only and misses some. The repertoire includes about 51,000 clones, around 80% of them detected once, and 10% sits in the top ten. The clonotype was recovered from a man in his sixties or seventies in good health. Sequencing input: blood.

The CDR3 DNA sequence: TGTGCCAGCAGCGTGGGACAGGGTAACTATGGCTACACCTTC. Translating gives CASSVGQGNYGYTF. The chain uses TRBV9 and TRBJ1-2; 9 positions match TRBD1. In germline, CDR1 is SGDLS, CDR2 YYNGEE. This CDR3 is built from 14 residues. J was trimmed by 1 base and V by 2 bases; bases with no gene match: 0.